What follows are 31 T cell receptor beta chains derived from one specimen sequenced in a study of blood T cells in healthy people across ages. A J-beta primer mix and a sample-barcoded 5' primer were used in a second PCR of about 7 to 11 cycles. TCRdb re-analysed the 5' RACE reads in MiXCR, keeping a single row per CDR3 protein. Of about 1.4 million distinct CDR3 sequences in the sample, approximately 59% were seen once. The sequenced sample consisted of blood. These receptors originate from a man aged 18 to 29 in good health.

A word on this clonotype: Just one base apart from a much larger clone, this may be a read error. This chain links TRBV7-9 with TRBJ2-7; the D gene is possibly TRBD1 (5 bases). CDR1 and CDR2 from the germline V gene are SEHNR and FQNEAQ (reference sequence). Trimming shortened V by 2 bases and J by 7 bases, and 15 bases separated the two germline ends. The length of the CDR3 is 14 residues. Written as DNA, the CDR3 is TGTGCCAGCAGCTTAAGTAGGACAAGCCGTGAGCAGTACTTC. Translated: CASSLSRTSREQYF.

In this sample, this clonotype turned up a few times. The rearrangement joins TRBV2 to TRBJ2-3, with 13 bases identical to TRBD2. From germline, CDR1 is SNHLY and CDR2 FYNNEI. The CDR3 has 15 residues. The V segment lost 10 bases and the J segment 6 bases; nucleotides outside the gene matches: 10. The CDR3 DNA reads TGTGCCACCTCCGGGACTAGCGGGATCCCGGATACGCAGTATTTT. Its protein is CATSGTSGIPDTQYF.

This rearrangement joins TRBV7-8 to TRBJ1-2, with TRBD1 as a possible D gene (5 bases). Germline values: CDR1 SGHVS, CDR2 FQNEAQ. This CDR3 contains 13 residues. The V gene lost 5 bases and the J gene lost 7 bases, with 14 bases spanning the gap. The CDR3 here is CASSEDKFGGYTF. The DNA of the CDR3 is TGTGCCAGCAGCGAGGACAAGTTTGGTGGCTACACCTTC.

This clonotype showed up just a few times. The rearrangement links TRBV20-1 to TRBJ2-5; TRBD2 matches 8 bases. The CDR3 loop spans 15 amino acids. Trimming took 6 bases from V and 3 from J; bases not matched to a gene: 12. The germline V gene has CDR1 DFQATT and CDR2 SNEGSKA (reference sequence). The CDR3 protein is CSASRGGGNEETQYF. The CDR3 nucleotides are TGCAGTGCCTCCAGAGGCGGGGGGAATGAAGAGACCCAGTACTTC.

J is TRBJ2-2 and V is TRBV6-2 or TRBV6-3; D gene unclear. Germline V gene lookup returns CDR1 MNHEY and CDR2 SVGEGT. The CDR3 totals 15 residues. The V end lost 2 bases, the J end lost 1 base, and 8 bases lay between the germline ends. This CDR3 is CASSYRHQNTGELFF. Here the CDR3 DNA reads TGTGCCAGCAGTTACCGTCACCAGAACACCGGGGAGCTGTTTTTT.

As DNA, the CDR3 is TGTGCCACCAGACACACTTCAACTAATGAAAAACTGTTTTTT. Its protein is CATRHTSTNEKLFF. J is TRBJ1-4 and V is TRBV15; D gene unclear. The CDR3 totals 14 residues. The ends were cut back, 6 bases at V and 0 bases at J, with 8 bases in the middle. Germline values: CDR1 LNHNV, CDR2 YYDKDF (reference sequence).

This clonotype appeared a few times. This chain joins TRBV27 and TRBJ2-7; perhaps TRBD2 as D (5 bases). Trimming left V 0 bases short and J 8 bases short, with 11 bases between. Germline V gene lookup returns CDR1 MNHEY and CDR2 SMNVEV (reference sequence). CDR3 length: 13 residues. CDR3 DNA: TGTGCCAGCAGTTTATCGACCGGGAACCAGCAGTACTTC. Translating it yields CASSLSTGNQQYF.

Written as DNA, the CDR3 is TGTGCCGCTGCCGGGACACAAGAGACCCAGTACTTC. It specifies CAAAGTQETQYF. The chain couples TRBV6-6 to TRBJ2-5, with D possibly matching TRBD1 (6 bases). Trimming removed 11 bases from V and 2 bases from J, with 12 bases in between. CDR1 is MNHNY and CDR2 is SVGAGI in the germline V gene (reference sequence). This CDR3 has 12 residues.

This clonotype was seen only a few times. The chain carries TRBV4-1 and TRBJ1-1; weak D call: TRBD1 (6 bases). This CDR3 spans 15 amino acids. V lost 1 base and J lost 5, with 14 bases in between. Germline V lookup: CDR1 MGHRA, CDR2 YSYEKL. The CDR3 is CASSQGPGDGTEAFF. CDR3 nucleotides: TGCGCCAGCAGCCAAGGGCCAGGGGATGGGACTGAAGCTTTCTTT.

The V and J genes are TRBV20-1 and TRBJ2-1, with 7 bases identical to TRBD2. Germline values: CDR1 DFQATT, CDR2 SNEGSKA (reference sequence). The ends lost 0 bases at V and 7 bases at J; junction bases unmatched: 9. The CDR3 spans 15 residues. CDR3 protein: CSARDLQAGRNEQFF. The CDR3 bases are TGCAGTGCTAGAGATTTACAAGCGGGGAGGAATGAGCAGTTCTTC.

The chain employs TRBV6-2 or TRBV6-3 and TRBJ1-2; D is undetermined. The V gene lost 6 bases and the J gene lost 4 bases, with 21 bases spanning the gap. The CDR3 length is 16 residues. The germline V gene has CDR1 MNHEY and CDR2 SVGEGT. DNA for the CDR3: TGTGCCAGCAGACCTACAGCTTGGGGTATAACCTATGGCTACACCTTC. Its protein product is CASRPTAWGITYGYTF.

The DNA for the CDR3 is TGTGCCAGCAGCTTACTATCCCAGCCGAACACTGAAGCTTTCTTT. Its translation: CASSLLSQPNTEAFF. The chain uses TRBV7-8 and TRBJ1-1; D remains unclear. The germline V gene encodes CDR1 SGHVS and CDR2 FQNEAQ. CDR3 size: 15 residues. Trimming stripped 2 bases from V and 1 base from J, with 11 bases between.

The gene calls are TRBV20-1 and TRBJ2-7, with D maybe TRBD2 (5 bases). The DNA matches TRBJ2-5 better at its end, which makes the J call doubtful. This CDR3 comprises 14 residues. Germline V gene sequence: CDR1 DFQATT, CDR2 SNEGSKA (reference sequence). The CDR3 nucleotides read TGCAGTGCTGGGGATAGCGTGCGCGGAGAGACCCAGTACTTC. This translates into CSAGDSVRGETQYF.

This clonotype has more than one count but fewer than ten. V is TRBV10-3 and J is TRBJ2-6, with D perhaps TRBD1 or TRBD2 (6 bases each). V dropped 3 bases and J dropped 3 bases, with 15 bases sitting between them. Germline V gives CDR1 ENHRY, CDR2 SYGVKD. The CDR3 has 17 amino acids. This CDR3 is CAISDSFRGRGANVLTF. CDR3 DNA sequence: TGTGCCATCAGTGATTCGTTTCGGGGGCGTGGGGCCAACGTCCTGACTTTC.

This sequence joins TRBV6-1 and TRBJ2-7; the D is unclear. CDR1 is MNHNS and CDR2 is SASEGT in the germline V gene. The CDR3 totals 15 residues. Trimming pared 10 bases from V and 0 bases from J, leaving 19 bases between. This chain's CDR3 is CATRLTPNLSYEQYF. CDR3 coding DNA: TGTGCCACACGACTGACCCCTAACCTCTCCTACGAGCAGTACTTC.

The gene calls are TRBV20-1 and TRBJ2-7, with a possible D match to TRBD1 (6 bases). Germline V gene sequence: CDR1 DFQATT, CDR2 SNEGSKA (reference sequence). The CDR3 covers 13 residues. The V gene lost 4 bases and the J gene lost 3 bases, with 13 bases spanning the gap. CDR3 bases: TGCAGTGCTACCGCGGCAGGGGACTACGAGCAGTACTTC. Translated: CSATAAGDYEQYF.

For the CDR3, the DNA is TGCAGTGCCGCGAGGGGGGGCGGAGGGTTTAATCAGCCCCAGCATTTT. Amino acids: CSAARGGGGFNQPQHF. The V gene is TRBV20-1, the J gene TRBJ1-5; D is possibly TRBD1 (6 bases). The CDR3 contains 16 residues. Between the trimmed V and J ends, which lost 6 bases and 4 bases, there was a span of 22 bases. The germline V gene has CDR1 DFQATT and CDR2 SNEGSKA (reference sequence).

The chain couples TRBV18 to TRBJ2-1; 10 bases align to TRBD2. Germline-derived CDR1 and CDR2 are KGHSH and LQKENI. With 3 bases clipped from V and 8 bases from J, the junction kept 10 bases outside the gene matches. CDR3 length: 16 amino acids. For the CDR3, the DNA is TGTGCCAGCTCACCCAGCGGGGGGGGCAGCGGCGATGAGCAGTTCTTC. Translated: CASSPSGGGSGDEQFF.

The chain couples TRBV2 to TRBJ2-1; TRBD1 agrees at 7 bases. CDR3 length: 12 residues. CDR1 and CDR2 from the germline V gene are SNHLY and FYNNEI. Trimming at V came to 4 bases and at J to 15 bases, leaving 9 bases not matched to a gene. CDR3 coding DNA: TGTGCCAGCAGTGCCGACAGGGCTTTTCGGTTCTTC. Translating gives CASSADRAFRFF.

This clonotype was seen a handful of times. CDR3 region: CASSYGTSGTNEQFF. The CDR3 DNA is TGTGCCAGCAGTTACGGGACTAGCGGGACCAATGAGCAGTTCTTC. The chain employs TRBV27 and TRBJ2-1, with 13 bases aligning to TRBD2. The CDR3 totals 15 residues. Germline CDR1 reads MNHEY; CDR2 reads SMNVEV (reference sequence). V lost 4 bases and J lost 6; bases outside the gene matches: 3.

This rearrangement joins TRBV20-1 to TRBJ1-2, with 10 nucleotides matching TRBD1. CDR3 length: 14 residues. Germline CDR1 and CDR2: DFQATT and SNEGSKA (reference sequence). J lost 3 bases, V lost 6 bases, and 7 bases had no gene match. CDR3 residues: CSAIDRGLDYGYTF. CDR3 DNA sequence: TGCAGTGCCATTGACAGGGGGCTTGACTATGGCTACACCTTC.

The chain employs TRBV6-1 and TRBJ2-1, with unresolved D. Germline values: CDR1 MNHNS, CDR2 SASEGT. CDR3 length equals 14 residues. Trimming removed 2 bases from V and 9 bases from J, with 14 bases in between. This CDR3 reads CASSELSQFAEQFF. The DNA of the CDR3 is TGTGCCAGCAGTGAATTGAGCCAGTTTGCTGAGCAGTTCTTC.

This clonotype was seen a handful of times. The chain uses TRBV6-6 and TRBJ2-7; 9 bases are shared with TRBD2. The CDR3 runs to 14 residues. Germline V gene lookup returns CDR1 MNHNY and CDR2 SVGAGI (reference sequence). The V and J ends lost 6 bases and 5 bases, in that order; junction bases with no gene match: 8. In nucleotides, the CDR3 is TGTGCCAGCAGCGTAGCGGGAGAAGGCAACGAGCAGTACTTC. Residues: CASSVAGEGNEQYF.

V usage is TRBV27 and J usage is TRBJ2-7; TRBD1 is a possible D gene (6 bases). This CDR3 comprises 15 residues. From germline, CDR1 is MNHEY and CDR2 SMNVEV (reference sequence). V gave up 5 bases and J gave up 1 base, with 15 bases separating them. This CDR3 reads CASSPQGQKSYEQYF. The CDR3 region has the DNA TGTGCCAGCAGTCCACAGGGCCAAAAATCCTACGAGCAGTACTTC.

Comments on this clonotype: This sequence may be a read error, since a much larger clone differs from it by one base. The chain links TRBV3-1 to TRBJ2-3; D not certain. CDR3 length equals 13 residues. V shed 3 bases and J shed 2 bases, with 6 bases lying between them. Germline CDR1 reads LGHDT; CDR2 reads YNNKEL (reference sequence). The CDR3 protein is CASSHDLTDTQYF. CDR3 coding DNA: TGTGCCAGCAGCCACGACCTCACAGATACGCAGTATTTT.

CDR3 sequence reads: CASRILAGVVETQYF. The CDR3 bases are TGTGCCAGCAGGATACTAGCGGGGGTAGTGGAGACCCAGTACTTC. The gene calls are TRBV6-5 and TRBJ2-7; 11 nucleotides match TRBD2. The DNA end lines up better with TRBJ2-5; the J call may be wrong. The germline V gene encodes CDR1 MNHEY and CDR2 SVGAGI. CDR3 length: 15 amino acids.

J is TRBJ1-2 and V is TRBV4-2; tentative D call: TRBD1 (6 bases). This CDR3 comprises 14 residues. Trimming pared 5 bases from V and 8 bases from J, leaving 18 bases between. Germline assignment: CDR1 LGHNA and CDR2 YNFKEQ. The CDR3 DNA reads as TGTGCCAGCAGCATTGAGCAGGGACAAAGGGGCTACACCTTC. Translation gives CASSIEQGQRGYTF.

This clonotype was detected ten times or more. This chain's CDR3 is CASSQDQTRGYIQYF. CDR3 coding DNA: TGCGCCAGCAGCCAAGATCAGACTAGAGGTTACATTCAGTACTTC. This chain connects TRBV4-1 to TRBJ2-4, with D possibly TRBD2 on 6 matching bases. The CDR3 is 15 amino acids. V was trimmed by 0 bases and J by 8 bases, leaving 14 bases between them. Germline CDR1 and CDR2: MGHRA and YSYEKL.

The CDR3: CASSLKRSGANVLTF. As DNA, the CDR3 is TGTGCCAGCAGCTTGAAGCGATCTGGGGCCAACGTCCTGACTTTC. This chain links TRBV11-2 with TRBJ2-6, with unresolved D. The CDR3 is made up of 15 amino acids. Trimming removed 3 bases from V and 1 base from J, with 7 bases in between. Germline V CDR1 and CDR2: SGHAT, FQNNGV.

This clonotype showed up just once. The chain links TRBV6-5 to TRBJ2-5; possible D gene TRBD2, 6 bases. This CDR3 is built from 15 residues. Trimming pared 6 bases from V and 7 bases from J, leaving 21 bases between. The germline gives CDR1 MNHEY, CDR2 SVGAGI. CDR3 residues: CASSRRLGLRGTQYF. The DNA for the CDR3 is TGTGCCAGCAGCCGCCGACTAGGATTGCGGGGGACCCAGTACTTC.

The rearrangement links TRBV20-1 to TRBJ2-1, with TRBD2 as a possible D gene (6 bases). V was pared by 6 bases and J by 4 bases, with 19 bases between. The CDR3 is 15 amino acids. Germline CDR1 is DFQATT and CDR2 is SNEGSKA (reference sequence). The CDR3 nucleotides read TGCAGTGCAACGCCTCCGGGACTCAGTTACAATGAGCAGTTCTTC. This gives the protein CSATPPGLSYNEQFF.